One sample yielded the 22 T cell receptor beta chains listed below, sequenced in a study of blood T cell repertoires in COVID-19. Only in-frame clones appear in the TCRdb table, and some are missing; sequencing was by immunoSEQ multiplex PCR. The sample has some 200,000 clones, around four fifths seen once; the top ten hold 4.8%. Sequencing used PBMCs or T cells enriched from blood (not recorded which). All receptors derive from a woman between 50 and 59 years old who had been exposed to COVID-19.

This clone has only one observation. The chain joins TRBV29-1 to TRBJ1-4; D is perhaps TRBD1 (5 bases). V dropped 7 bases and J dropped 5 bases, with 17 bases sitting between them. Germline V lookup: CDR1 SQVTM, CDR2 ANQGSEA. There are 14 residues in the CDR3. CDR3 sequence reads: CSAADIISNEKLFF. As DNA, the CDR3 is TGCAGCGCGGCGGACATCATATCAAATGAAAAACTGTTTTTT. The variable domain in full, completed from reference TRBV29-1 and TRBJ1-4, reads SAVISQKPSRDICQRGTSLTIQCQVDSQVTMMFWYRQQPGQSLTLIATANQGSEATYESGFVIDKFPISRPNLTFSTLTVSNMSPEDSSIYLCSAADIISNEKLFFGSGTQLSVL.

The chain couples TRBV19 to TRBJ2-7; D is unresolved. V lost 4 bases and J 3 bases, leaving 7 bases between the germline ends. Germline V gives CDR1 LNHDA, CDR2 SQIVND (reference sequence). This CDR3 is 12 amino acids long. The CDR3 protein is CASSSESYEQYF. In DNA, the CDR3 is TGTGCCAGTAGTAGTGAGAGCTACGAGCAGTACTTC.

The gene calls are TRBV18 and TRBJ1-1; D not certain. V lost 1 base to trimming and J lost 0 bases, with 12 bases between them. In germline, CDR1 is KGHSH, CDR2 LQKENI. The CDR3 consists of 16 residues. The DNA of the CDR3 is TGTGCCAGCTCACCACTATCGGGTCCCCTGAACACTGAAGCTTTCTTT. Translating gives CASSPLSGPLNTEAFF.

The rearrangement links TRBV29-1 to TRBJ1-1; 8 nucleotides match TRBD1. Trimming at V came to 1 base and at J to 3 bases, leaving 4 bases not matched to a gene. The CDR3 is made up of 14 amino acids. CDR1 is SQVTM and CDR2 is ANQGSEA in the germline V gene. CDR3 nucleotides: TGCAGCGTTGAAGTTCAGGGGGCCCACACTGAAGCTTTCTTT. Translating it yields CSVEVQGAHTEAFF.

This chain uses TRBV5-1 with TRBJ2-3; 12 nucleotides match TRBD2. The germline V gene has CDR1 SGHRS and CDR2 YFSETQ. CDR3 length: 16 residues. The V and J ends lost 5 bases and 3 bases, in that order; junction bases with no gene match: 7. The CDR3 DNA sequence: TGCGCCAGCAGGGAAGGAGGACTAGCGGGGACAGATACGCAGTATTTT. Translated: CASREGGLAGTDTQYF.

This chain uses TRBV27 with TRBJ2-3, with D possibly being TRBD2 (5 bases). Trimming took off 0 bases at V and 3 bases at J, with 13 bases between the two ends. Per germline, CDR1 MNHEY and CDR2 SMNVEV (reference sequence). The CDR3 contains 16 residues. CDR3 DNA sequence: TGTGCCAGCAGTTTATCGTACCTAGCTCAAACAGATACGCAGTATTTT. Its translation: CASSLSYLAQTDTQYF.

This chain uses TRBV29-1 with TRBJ2-7, with D maybe TRBD2 (6 bases). The V end lost 3 bases, the J end lost 5 bases, and 11 bases lay between the germline ends. This CDR3 spans 12 amino acids. Germline CDR1 and CDR2: SQVTM and ANQGSEA. CDR3 sequence: CSVDGGGDEQYF. DNA for the CDR3: TGCAGCGTTGACGGGGGAGGCGACGAGCAGTACTTC.

This chain uses TRBV29-1 with TRBJ2-3, with 10 bases that match TRBD2. J was trimmed by 5 bases and V by 0 bases; bases with no gene match: 5. This CDR3 is built from 15 residues. Per the germline V gene, CDR1 is SQVTM and CDR2 is ANQGSEA. CDR3 bases: TGCAGCGTTGAAGAGAAGCGGGGGGGCCAAGATACGCAGTATTTT. Translating it yields CSVEEKRGGQDTQYF.

V usage is TRBV11-1 and J usage is TRBJ2-3; weak D call: TRBD2 (5 bases). CDR1 is SGHAT and CDR2 is FQDESV in the germline V gene (reference sequence). V dropped 4 bases and J dropped 3 bases, with 17 bases sitting between them. The length of the CDR3 is 16 residues. CDR3 nucleotides: TGTGCCAGCAGCTCCCGAGGAGGTAGGGCGACAGATACGCAGTATTTT. It encodes CASSSRGGRATDTQYF.

The chain joins TRBV6-5 to TRBJ2-7; D is perhaps TRBD2 (6 bases). Germline CDR1 and CDR2: MNHEY and SVGAGI. Trimming left V 6 bases short and J 3 bases short, with 12 bases between. CDR3 length: 13 residues. The CDR3 is CASSPGGVYEQYF. DNA of the CDR3: TGTGCCAGCAGCCCCGGGGGAGTCTACGAGCAGTACTTC.

This clone turned up a few times. The V gene is TRBV19, the J gene TRBJ1-1, with D possibly matching TRBD1 (5 bases). The CDR3 sequence is 14 residues long. Germline CDR1 is LNHDA and CDR2 is SQIVND (reference sequence). V gave up 7 bases and J gave up 4 bases, with 16 bases separating them. DNA for the CDR3: TGTGCCAGTACGCGGGCGCGGGGCAGCACTGAAGCTTTCTTT. Protein sequence: CASTRARGSTEAFF.

The CDR3 DNA follows: TGCGCCAGCAGCCAAGGAGGTCTTACATCAGATACGCAGTATTTT. Protein sequence: CASSQGGLTSDTQYF. V is TRBV4-1 and J is TRBJ2-3, with D uncertain. The germline CDR1 and CDR2 sequences are MGHRA and YSYEKL. V was pared by 1 base and J by 4 bases, with 12 bases between. The CDR3 covers 15 residues.

The chain links TRBV4-3 to TRBJ2-3; 10 bases match TRBD2. V lost 1 base to trimming and J lost 2 bases; unmatched junction nucleotides: 6. This CDR3 is 17 amino acids long. CDR1 LGHNA and CDR2 YSLEER come from the germline V gene. The CDR3 loop reads CASSQAPSGGDTDTQYF. The CDR3, as DNA: TGCGCCAGCAGCCAAGCTCCGAGCGGGGGGGACACAGATACGCAGTATTTT.

This rearrangement joins TRBV2 to TRBJ1-1; a possible D gene is TRBD1 (5 bases). Between the trimmed V and J ends, which lost 8 bases and 10 bases, there was a span of 17 bases. Per the germline V gene, CDR1 is SNHLY and CDR2 is FYNNEI. CDR3 length: 12 amino acids. Here the CDR3 DNA reads TGTGCCAGCCTATCTGGGGGGTCCGCAGCTTTCTTT. This encodes CASLSGGSAAFF.

This CDR3 is CASSGGGADTQYF. In DNA, the CDR3 is TGTGCCAGCAGTGGCGGGGGGGCAGATACGCAGTATTTT. This rearrangement joins TRBV7-3 to TRBJ2-3; 9 bases match TRBD2. CDR1 is SGHTA, CDR2 FQGTGA, per germline. Losses at the gene ends were 6 bases for V and 4 bases for J; bases not matched to a gene: 2. This CDR3 has 13 amino acids.

Written as DNA, the CDR3 is TGTGCCAGCACCCCGGGGGGGGTAGGGACTGAAGCTTTCTTT. Its protein product is CASTPGGVGTEAFF. This chain uses TRBV7-9 with TRBJ1-1, with D possibly being TRBD1 (5 bases). The germline V gene encodes CDR1 SEHNR and CDR2 FQNEAQ (reference sequence). Trimming took 7 bases from V and 5 from J, leaving 17 bases between them. The CDR3 extends over 14 amino acids.

CDR3 residues: CASSLTGVGNTIYF. The DNA for the CDR3 is TGTGCCAGCAGTTTGACGGGGGTTGGAAACACCATATATTTT. The chain has TRBV5-6 and TRBJ1-3, with TRBD1 as a possible D gene (5 bases). Germline V CDR1 and CDR2: SGHDT, YYEEEE. The V end lost 5 bases, the J end lost 3 bases, and 12 bases lay between the germline ends. The CDR3 totals 14 residues.

The genes are TRBV6-5 and TRBJ2-1; D perhaps matches TRBD1 (6 bases). With 10 bases removed from V and 0 bases from J, the gap between germline ends came to 16 bases. The V gene's germline CDR1 is MNHEY and CDR2 SVGAGI. The CDR3 is 15 residues long. The CDR3 loop reads CATWRTAGSYNEQFF. Here the CDR3 DNA reads TGTGCCACCTGGAGGACAGCAGGCTCCTACAATGAGCAGTTCTTC.

The CDR3 is CASLGTGEYNEQFF. In nucleotides, the CDR3 is TGTGCCAGTTTAGGGACAGGGGAATACAATGAGCAGTTCTTC. The chain employs TRBV27 and TRBJ2-1; TRBD1 aligns across 10 bases. The CDR3 totals 14 residues. The V gene end was trimmed by 9 bases and the J gene end by 4 bases; junction bases not matched to a gene: 6. Germline V CDR1 and CDR2: MNHEY, SMNVEV (reference sequence).

This rearrangement joins TRBV28 to TRBJ2-7, with D maybe TRBD2 (6 bases). From germline, CDR1 is MDHEN and CDR2 SYDVKM. Trimming left V 5 bases short and J 2 bases short, with 16 bases between. The CDR3 has 15 residues. The CDR3 DNA reads TGTGCCAGCAGTGCCGAGGGGAGGAGACCCTACGAGCAGTACTTC. It yields the protein CASSAEGRRPYEQYF.

CDR3 coding DNA: TGTGCCAGTAGTACCCACAGGGTTGTCGGAGATGGCTACACCTTC. Protein sequence: CASSTHRVVGDGYTF. The J gene is TRBJ1-2, the V gene TRBV19; weak D call: TRBD1 (6 bases). This CDR3 comprises 15 residues. V shed 4 bases and J shed 6 bases, with 18 bases lying between them. Germline loops: CDR1 LNHDA, CDR2 SQIVND (reference sequence).

The chain links TRBV19 to TRBJ1-3, with D possibly being TRBD1 (6 bases). Trimming cost V 1 base and J 5 bases, with 9 bases left between them. In germline, CDR1 is LNHDA, CDR2 SQIVND (reference sequence). This CDR3 region has 14 residues. CDR3 nucleotide sequence: TGTGCCAGTAGTATAGGCCGGGACAGAAACACCATATATTTT. It is translated as CASSIGRDRNTIYF.